This T cell receptor beta chain was captured by sequencing in a study of identical twins. Study-wide findings and caveats: Twins shared out-of-frame alpha sequences with excess low generation probability. Researchers caution that invariant MAIT and iNKT cells could partly confound zero-insertion analyses. Memory repertoires lacked the insertion deficit that abundant cord blood beta clonotypes showed. Compared with models, monozygotic twins showed more out-of-frame TCR alpha sharing.

About this clonotype: Its antigen is undetermined.

TCRdb used MiXCR to reprocess the 5' RACE reads, holding one entry per CDR3 protein. There are some 500,000 distinct CDR3 sequences in the sample; roughly 9.9% occur only once, and approximately 3.2% lies in the top ten. Germline CDR1 and CDR2: MNHNS and SASEGT. This CDR3 region has 16 residues. J gave up 4 bases and V 6 bases, and 11 bases lay outside the gene matches. These same records also appear under a second study, on yellow fever vaccine responses in identical twins.

Sequencing used PBMCs. This TCR derives from a woman younger than 30 in good health. The chain links TRBV6-1 to TRBJ2-1; 8 nucleotides agree with TRBD2. The CDR3 reads CASRPRTSSKYNEQFF. CDR3 sequence (DNA): TGTGCCAGCAGACCTAGGACTAGCAGCAAATACAATGAGCAGTTCTTC.